This T cell receptor (beta chain) is from a study of OX40 agonist ivuxolimab in advanced cancers. TCRdb's table, derived via immunoSEQ multiplex PCR, lists solely in-frame clones and lacks some. The sample has about 56,000 clones; over 75% are singletons. CDR3 size: 14 residues. The germline V gene encodes CDR1 MNHEY and CDR2 SMNVEV (reference sequence). J gave up 4 bases and V 5 bases, and 5 bases lay outside the gene matches. The sample here was CD4+ or CD8+ T cells sorted from blood, taken in a trial of the OX40 agonist ivuxolimab. The clonotype originates from an adult with an advanced solid tumor such as melanoma, head and neck, liver or kidney cancer. The chain has TRBV27 and TRBJ1-5; 7 nucleotides line up with TRBD1. Here the CDR3 DNA reads TGTGCCAGCAGTGAGGGACAGTCAAATCAGCCCCAGCATTTT. Encoded protein: CASSEGQSNQPQHF.